This TCR beta chain was recovered during a study of CD8 T cells in ankylosing spondylitis. This clonotype has only one observation. Antigen: not known. Study-level points and caveats: Enrichment of disease-linked clones was reportedly significant in matched ankylosing spondylitis synovial fluid. There was a TCR beta motif, made of roughly eight highly homologous variants, that appeared characteristic of ankylosing spondylitis blood. Disease-linked clones bore a CD8+ phenotype, appearing relatively rarely in peripheral blood.

CDR3 size: 13 residues. Deletions cut 8 bases from V and 1 base from J, with 10 bases between. Construction of TCR beta libraries was performed using quantitative 5'-RACE with molecular barcodes. TCRdb re-called the 5' RACE reads through MiXCR, storing one row per CDR3 protein. The table shows just over 300,000 distinct CDR3 sequences, with less than 25% occurring only once. The TCR originated in a female donor with ankylosing spondylitis or in good health (not recorded which). Source material: blood, either unsorted or a sorted T cell fraction (not recorded which). The chain links TRBV12-3 or TRBV12-4 to TRBJ2-3; TRBD2 is a possible D gene (6 bases). Written as DNA, the CDR3 is TGTGCCAGCGGGGGAGGTGGCACAGATACGCAGTATTTT. The encoded protein is CASGGGGTDTQYF.